Sequencing of this TCR beta chain was carried out in a study of cytomegalovirus exposure and HLA in healthy donors. CDR3 length equals 14 residues. Germline V lookup: CDR1 MNHEY, CDR2 SMNVEV (reference sequence). The V and J ends lost 3 bases and 8 bases respectively, with 11 bases between them. The PCR made use of 60 Vbeta and 13 Jbeta primers. Some clones are missing from TCRdb's copy, which holds only in-frame ones; the method was immunoSEQ multiplex PCR. The sample gives about 250,000 clones, about 75% of which show up once; approximately 2.3% is in the top ten. This clone was recorded only once. This chain connects TRBV27 to TRBJ1-6, with D possibly being TRBD1 (6 bases). The sequence derives from a female donor in good health and CMV-seronegative. The sequenced material came from PBMCs. The CDR3, as DNA: TGTGCCAGCAGTTTTGGGGCAGGGGATTCACCCCTCCACTTT. This encodes CASSFGAGDSPLHF.